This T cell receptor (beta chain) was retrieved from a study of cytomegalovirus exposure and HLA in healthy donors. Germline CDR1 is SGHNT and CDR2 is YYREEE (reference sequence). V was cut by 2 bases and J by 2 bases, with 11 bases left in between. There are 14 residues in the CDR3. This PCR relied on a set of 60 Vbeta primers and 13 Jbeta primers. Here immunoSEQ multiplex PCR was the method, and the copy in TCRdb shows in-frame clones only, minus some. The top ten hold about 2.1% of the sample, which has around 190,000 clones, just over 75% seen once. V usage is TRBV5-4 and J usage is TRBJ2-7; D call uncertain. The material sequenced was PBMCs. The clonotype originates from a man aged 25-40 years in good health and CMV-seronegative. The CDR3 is CASSFDRTTYEQYF. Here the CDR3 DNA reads TGTGCCAGCAGCTTTGATCGAACAACCTACGAGCAGTACTTC.